Listed below are T cell receptor beta chains from one sample, sequenced in a study of cytomegalovirus exposure and HLA in healthy donors. Measured with immunoSEQ multiplex PCR; TCRdb has only the in-frame clones, and not every one. Of more than 100,000 clones listed, about 9.1% are singletons. The sequenced material came from PBMCs. These receptors originate from a woman aged 40 to 55 in good health and CMV-seropositive. The CDR3 runs from the conserved cysteine through the conserved F or W. A D gene is named only where the DNA matches it firmly. Clone sizes are given selectively: once, few, many, or a class where the clone is expanded.

V gene,clone size,D gene,J gene,CDR3 DNA,CDR3 protein
TRBV6-1,few,NA,TRBJ2-2,TGTGCCAGCAGGTCTTGGACTGGGGTGGCCGGGGAGCTGTTTTTT,CASRSWTGVAGELFF
TRBV20-1,NA,NA,TRBJ2-1,TGCAGTGCTAGAGTCCTCAATGAGCAGTTCTTC,CSARVLNEQFF
TRBV19,few,NA,TRBJ2-2,TGTGCCAGTAGCCCTACATGGAGTGGCGGGGAGCTGTTTTTT,CASSPTWSGGELFF
TRBV10-3,few,NA,TRBJ2-5,TGTGCCATCAGTGAGGAGGGAGAGACCCAGTACTTC,CAISEEGETQYF
TRBV4-1,few,NA,TRBJ2-5,TGCGCCAGCAGCCAAGAGGGGTCAGGGTTACAGACCCAGTACTTC,CASSQEGSGLQTQYF
TRBV4-1,NA,TRBD1,TRBJ2-2,TGCGCCAGCAGCCCCCTCGGGCAGGGGGTGACCGGGGAGCTGTTTTTT,CASSPLGQGVTGELFF
TRBV2,NA,NA,TRBJ2-2,TGTGCCAGCAGACAGTGGGACACCGGGGAGCTGTTTTTT,CASRQWDTGELFF
TRBV10-3,NA,NA,TRBJ1-3,TGTGCCATCGGAGGGGCTGGAAACACCATATATTTT,CAIGGAGNTIYF
TRBV28,NA,NA,TRBJ1-4,TGTGCCAGCAGTTCCCCCTGGGGGGGTAATGAAAAACTGTTTTTT,CASSSPWGGNEKLFF
TRBV21-1,few,NA,TRBJ2-7,TGTGCCAGCAGCAAGGGACAGGAGCCTAGGGTCGACGAGCAGTACTTC,CASSKGQEPRVDEQYF
TRBV6-1,few,NA,TRBJ1-5,TGTGCCAGCAGTGAACAGATTAATCAGCCCCAGCATTTT,CASSEQINQPQHF
TRBV19,few,NA,TRBJ1-3,TGTGCCAGTAGTATTAAACATCAACTAACGAGAGGAAACACCATATATTTT,CASSIKHQLTRGNTIYF
TRBV18,few,TRBD1,TRBJ1-1,TGTGCCAGCTCTCTCCAGACAGGGCGAGCTTTCTTT,CASSLQTGRAFF
TRBV5-1,few,TRBD2,TRBJ2-2,TGCGCCAGCAGCGAACTAGCGGGGGGGCCAGTCGGGGAGCTGTTTTTT,CASSELAGGPVGELFF
TRBV6-6,few,NA,TRBJ1-2,TGTGCCAGCAGTACAGCTAACTATGGCTACACCTTC,CASSTANYGYTF
TRBV5-5,few,TRBD1,TRBJ2-5,TGTGCCAGCAGCTTGGGGGACAGCCAAGAGACCCAGTACTTC,CASSLGDSQETQYF
TRBV29-1,few,NA,TRBJ2-2,TGCAGCGTCCGCCCCCGGCAGGGGGAGGCCGGGGAGCTGTTTTTT,CSVRPRQGEAGELFF
TRBV10-3,NA,NA,TRBJ1-5,TGTGCCATTCAACAGGGCCCCGGTCAGCCCCAGCATTTT,CAIQQGPGQPQHF
TRBV7-2,few,TRBD2,TRBJ2-7,TGTGCCAGCAGCTTAGTACGGACAGCTTTTAGCGGGGGGGCCTACGAGCAGTACTTC,CASSLVRTAFSGGAYEQYF
TRBV5-6,few,TRBD1,TRBJ1-2,TGTGCCAGCAGCTCTGGGACAGACTATGGCTACACCTTC,CASSSGTDYGYTF
TRBV11-2,NA,TRBD1,TRBJ1-5,TGTGCCAGCAGCTTCGATCGACAGGGGTTTCGCGGTCAGCCCCAGCATTTT,CASSFDRQGFRGQPQHF
TRBV4-3,NA,NA,TRBJ1-4,TGCGCCAGCAGCAGACAGGCAAATGAAAAACTGTTTTTT,CASSRQANEKLFF
TRBV2,NA,NA,TRBJ1-5,TGTGCCAGCAGCACTCAGGGTTCCCGGCAGCCCCAGAATTTT,CASSTQGSRQPQNF
TRBV9,few,TRBD2,TRBJ2-5,TGTGCCAGCAGCTCAACTAGCGGGACCCAGTACTTC,CASSSTSGTQYF
TRBV4-2,NA,TRBD1,TRBJ1-3,TGTGCCAGCAGCCAGTATGGGACAGGGGATACAAACACCATATATTTT,CASSQYGTGDTNTIYF
TRBV19,few,TRBD2,TRBJ2-1,TGTGCCAGTAGTCTGAGAGGCGGGGGTCGAGGATCCTACAATGAGCAGTTCTTC,CASSLRGGGRGSYNEQFF
TRBV7-9,few,NA,TRBJ1-4,TGTGCCAGCAGCCCCACAGAAAATGAAAAACTGTTTTTT,CASSPTENEKLFF
TRBV6-1,NA,TRBD1,TRBJ2-1,TGTGCCATCGGACAGGAGGTGGGTGAGCAGTTCTTC,CAIGQEVGEQFF
TRBV5-4,NA,TRBD1,TRBJ2-5,TGTGCCAGCAGCTCCCCCGGGACAGGGGAAGAGACCCAGTACTTC,CASSSPGTGEETQYF
TRBV11-1,NA,NA,TRBJ2-7,TGTGCCAGCAGCTTTGGCGGGGCATTATACGAGCAGTACTTC,CASSFGGALYEQYF
TRBV5-4,NA,TRBD1,TRBJ2-4,TGTGCCAGCAGCTCACGGACAGGAGGATCGAACCTCAAAAACATTCAGTACTTC,CASSSRTGGSNLKNIQYF